These 8 T cell receptor beta chains came from one sample sequenced in a study of T cells in Graves' hyperthyroidism and ophthalmopathy. Template material for amplifying TCR beta CDR3 regions consisted of RNA transcripts. Carried out on the TCR CDR3, a first-round RT-PCR used the HTBI primer set. In TCRdb, the multiplex PCR reads were re-called with MiXCR into one record per CDR3 protein. Here the sample spans under 350,000 distinct CDR3 sequences, roughly 20% being singletons. The source material was blood. These receptors were obtained from a woman aged 50 to 60 with Graves' hyperthyroidism.

The chain employs TRBV20-1 and TRBJ2-3; D remains ambiguous. CDR3 size: 12 residues. In germline, CDR1 is DFQATT, CDR2 SNEGSKA (reference sequence). V shed 5 bases and J shed 2 bases, with 8 bases lying between them. DNA for the CDR3: TGCAGTGCTTCTGACAACACAGATACGCAGTATTTT. It codes for CSASDNTDTQYF.

This clonotype appeared many times. The CDR3 is CSVRMTGSSSYEQYF. As DNA, the CDR3 is TGCAGTGTCCGAATGACGGGTAGTTCCTCCTACGAGCAGTACTTC. V and J are TRBV20-1 and TRBJ2-7; no clear D gene. The CDR3 consists of 15 residues. The V and J ends lost 7 bases and 0 bases respectively, with 19 bases between them. Germline V gene lookup returns CDR1 DFQATT and CDR2 SNEGSKA (reference sequence).

There are many counts of this clonotype. The chain uses TRBV12-3 or TRBV12-4 and TRBJ2-2; possibly TRBD2 for D (7 bases). This CDR3 has 14 residues. V was clipped by 3 bases and J by 6 bases, with 11 bases between them. Here the CDR3 DNA reads TGTGCCAGCAGTTTGGCGGGGGCCCCCGGGGAGCTGTTTTTT. This encodes CASSLAGAPGELFF.

This clonotype was recorded at least ten times. The rearrangement joins TRBV6-5 to TRBJ2-1, with a possible D match to TRBD2 (5 bases). Trimming removed 0 bases from V and 4 bases from J, with 13 bases in between. The length of the CDR3 is 16 residues. Germline CDR1 MNHEY, CDR2 SVGAGI. CDR3 bases: TGTGCCAGCAGTTACTCTAGCGCGAAGCTTTACAATGAGCAGTTCTTC. Protein sequence: CASSYSSAKLYNEQFF.

This chain uses TRBV3-1 with TRBJ2-5; D is perhaps TRBD2 (8 bases). Germline-derived CDR1 and CDR2 are LGHDT and YNNKEL (reference sequence). Trimming pared 0 bases from V and 3 bases from J, leaving 14 bases between. The CDR3 extends over 16 amino acids. DNA of the CDR3: TGTGCCAGCAGCCAAGAAGGGGGCGGGGGGAAAGAGACCCAGTACTTC. Translation gives CASSQEGGGGKETQYF.

The gene calls are TRBV6-1 and TRBJ2-1; D perhaps matches TRBD1 (6 bases). Germline-derived CDR1 and CDR2 are MNHNS and SASEGT. The CDR3 totals 13 residues. V was pared by 11 bases and J by 5 bases, with 16 bases between. CDR3 sequence reads: CAGSQGANNEQFF. The CDR3 DNA sequence: TGTGCCGGATCACAGGGAGCCAACAATGAGCAGTTCTTC.

This clonotype was found many times. This chain uses TRBV14 with TRBJ2-7; no firm D call. The CDR3 is made up of 12 amino acids. Looked up from germline, CDR1 is SGHDN and CDR2 is FVKESK. With 3 bases removed from V and 1 base from J, the gap between germline ends came to 4 bases. CDR3 DNA: TGTGCCAGCAGCCATAGGTCCTACGAGCAGTACTTC. It is translated as CASSHRSYEQYF.

The genes are TRBV20-1 and TRBJ2-5; D tentatively fits TRBD1 or TRBD2 (6 bases each). The germline gives CDR1 DFQATT, CDR2 SNEGSKA (reference sequence). This CDR3 has 12 residues. Between the trimmed V and J ends, which lost 5 bases and 5 bases, there was a span of 12 bases. The CDR3 sequence: CSAGGGWETQYF. As DNA, the CDR3 is TGCAGTGCTGGAGGGGGGTGGGAGACCCAGTACTTC.